This TCR beta chain was captured by sequencing in a study of beta chain features in type 1 diabetes (dated by TCRdb to 2016 to 2019). Concerning the study at large: Patients and healthy donors did not differ in mean age, gender distribution, total cell number or subset yield. A total of 100 million to 110 million sorted cells were examined across all samples, and a strong correlation was observed between cell number per subset and RNA yield. In the study, TCRB repertoires of sorted circulating CD4+ T cell subsets from recently diagnosed type 1 diabetes patients were compared with those of matched healthy donors. Regulatory and stem cell-like memory subsets were obtained from only 8 patients and roughly 8 healthy donors, while naive and central memory subsets were obtained from all 28 donors. Overall study outcomes, separate from this receptor: A moderate but significant shortening of TCRB CDR3 length was observed in type 1 diabetes patients in all four CD4+ subsets. The naive, central memory and regulatory TCRB repertoires appeared to resemble one another more closely among patients than among healthy donors. Because small numbers of individuals were included in the HLA sub-analyses, any influence of HLA type on TCRB rearrangement was left unresolved. Fewer insertions and more nucleotide deletions at VDJ recombination sites were observed in patients with type 1 diabetes, implying thymic rearrangement abnormalities. Because cDNA was sequenced instead of genomic DNA, activated cells with high expression could be over-represented, although the groups did not differ in activation or CD3 levels. PCR might favor shorter templates, but patient and control samples were amplified and corrected together, so any skew would affect both groups equally.

Reading the germline V gene gives CDR1 SGDLS and CDR2 YYNGEE. The V end loses 4 bases and the J end loses 8 bases, and a stretch of 20 bases separates them. Counted from cysteine to phenylalanine, this CDR3 has 15 amino acids. Only the CDR3 portion is preserved as DNA: 45 bases, with reading frame beginning at the first base. The entire amount of isolated RNA was reverse transcribed using the High Capacity cDNA Reverse Transcription Kit, so the sequenced TCRB transcripts were expressed ones. Deep immunoSEQ sequencing was applied to naive, central memory and regulatory T cell samples, giving an average of approximately 3.8 million total reads per sample. Sorted cells were lysed in RLT buffer and RNA was extracted with DNase-treated RNeasy Micro or Mini kits, depending on cell number. Each cell subset was processed on its own to prevent cross-contamination, while patient and healthy donor samples were processed together. TCRB sequences were amplified from cDNA with the immunoSEQ multiplex PCR, producing 87-bp fragments spanning the CDR3 region. Amplicons were sequenced on the Illumina HiSeq platform. Turning to the authors' computational methods: Synthetic template baselines were used to correct PCR bias computationally, reads within Hamming distance 2 were collapsed, and singletons that could not be merged were discarded. By aligning reads against IMGT, V, D and J genes, CDR3 length, and insertions or deletions at six rearrangement sites were assigned. Within each subset, clonotype counts were normalized to the number of sorted cells before true diversity and Gini coefficients were calculated with the tcR R package. Repertoire sharing was quantified using the overlap coefficient calculated on TCRB nucleotide sequences. Out-of-frame TCRB sequences from naive cells were analyzed as a proxy for the pre-selection repertoire. TCRdb obtained this table from immuneACCESS and retained in-frame rearrangements with V and J assigned. These tables miss some clones; where compared with another copy, unresolved V genes account for less than half of the shortfall, and the remainder is unexplained. V and J calls and clone size come straight from that table; D and trimming were deduced from the DNA. The sample table holds roughly 500,000 clones, of which approximately 10% were seen once. 0.035% to 0.05% of the sample is taken by the ten largest.

Each donor gave one peripheral blood draw, averaging roughly 120 mL, which was collected into heparinised tubes. A BD FACSAria II was used to sort naive, central memory, regulatory and stem cell-like memory CD4+ T cells with a panel that included CD45RO, CCR7, CD25, CD127, CD95 and CD27. All sorted populations exceeded 95% purity. PBMCs were isolated immediately by Lymphoprep density gradient centrifugation and stained directly without culture. To minimize batch effects, samples were stained and sorted in pairs, one healthy donor with one patient per experiment. Points on this clone: Its cognate antigen has yet to be identified. The sample holds no much larger clone one base away, and base qualities are not on file.

The sequence joins TRBV9 to TRBJ2-3, with TRBD1 as a weak D call on 7 bases. The sample was naive CD4+ T cells from blood. In light of the paper, this sample's cell subset or site label describes: true naive CD4+ T cells. This TCR was recovered from a woman aged 18-35 years in good health. CDR3 region: CASSRGDSSSGTQYF. DNA sequence: TGTGCCAGCAGCCGCGGGGACAGCTCGTCGGGTACGCAGTATTTT.